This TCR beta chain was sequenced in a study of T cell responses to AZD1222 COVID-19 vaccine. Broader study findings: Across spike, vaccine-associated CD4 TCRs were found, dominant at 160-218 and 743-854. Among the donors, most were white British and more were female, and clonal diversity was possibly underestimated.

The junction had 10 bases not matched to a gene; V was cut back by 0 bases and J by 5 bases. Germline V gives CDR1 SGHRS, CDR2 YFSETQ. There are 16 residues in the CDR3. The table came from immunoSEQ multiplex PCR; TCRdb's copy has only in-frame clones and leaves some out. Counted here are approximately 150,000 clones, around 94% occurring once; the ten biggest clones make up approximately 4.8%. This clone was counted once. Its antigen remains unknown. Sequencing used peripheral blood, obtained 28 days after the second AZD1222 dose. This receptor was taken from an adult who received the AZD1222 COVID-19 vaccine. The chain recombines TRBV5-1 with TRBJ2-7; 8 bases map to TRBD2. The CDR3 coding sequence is TGCGCCAGCAGCTTGGCCGCTAGCGGGTACACCCACGAGCAGTACTTC. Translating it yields CASSLAASGYTHEQYF.